The rows below give T cell receptor beta chains drawn from one sample of a study of blood T cell repertoires in COVID-19. Profiled with immunoSEQ multiplex PCR; TCRdb holds only in-frame clones, not every one. Among about 250,000 clones, under 90% were seen once, and the ten largest hold 1.5% to 2%. The sample comprised PBMCs or T cells enriched from blood (not recorded which). These receptors all come from a man aged 40-49 years who had recovered from COVID-19. CDR3s include the opening cysteine and the closing phenylalanine or tryptophan. D genes are given only for firm matches. Size tells how often a clone was seen (once, few, many) or the class of an expanded clone, and some rows leave it out.

v_call: TRBV2
j_call: TRBJ1-5
clone_size: .
d_call: TRBD1
cdr3_aa: CASSGTGGNQPQHF
cdr3_nt: TGTGCCAGCAGCGGGACAGGGGGCAATCAGCCCCAGCATTTT

v_call: TRBV2
j_call: TRBJ1-6
clone_size: .
d_call: .
cdr3_aa: CASSARQPMGSPLHF
cdr3_nt: TGTGCCAGCAGCGCCAGACAGCCCATGGGTTCACCCCTCCACTTT

v_call: TRBV10-3
j_call: TRBJ2-2
clone_size: .
d_call: TRBD1
cdr3_aa: CATGQGAVNTGELFF
cdr3_nt: TGTGCCACCGGACAGGGGGCGGTGAACACCGGGGAGCTGTTTTTT

v_call: TRBV6-5
j_call: TRBJ2-3
clone_size: .
d_call: TRBD2
cdr3_aa: CAIGTSGRALDTQYF
cdr3_nt: TGTGCCATCGGGACTAGCGGGAGGGCCTTGGATACGCAGTATTTT

v_call: TRBV5-1
j_call: TRBJ2-2
clone_size: .
d_call: .
cdr3_aa: CASSSDLSGTGELFF
cdr3_nt: TGCGCCAGCAGCTCAGACCTCTCCGGGACCGGGGAGCTGTTTTTT

v_call: TRBV20-1
j_call: TRBJ2-7
clone_size: .
d_call: .
cdr3_aa: CSARGGAEQYF
cdr3_nt: TGCAGTGCTAGGGGGGGAGCCGAGCAGTACTTC

v_call: TRBV4-1
j_call: TRBJ1-1
clone_size: .
d_call: .
cdr3_aa: CASSQGTGSEGTEAFF
cdr3_nt: TGCGCCAGCAGCCAAGGCACAGGGTCGGAAGGCACTGAAGCTTTCTTT

v_call: TRBV7-8
j_call: TRBJ2-2
clone_size: .
d_call: TRBD1
cdr3_aa: CASSSRGRNTGELFF
cdr3_nt: TGTGCCAGCAGCTCCAGGGGGCGGAACACCGGGGAGCTGTTTTTT

v_call: TRBV6-4
j_call: TRBJ2-1
clone_size: once
d_call: .
cdr3_aa: CASSDSGSPYNEQFF
cdr3_nt: TGTGCCAGCAGTGACTCGGGCAGTCCCTACAATGAGCAGTTCTTC

v_call: TRBV7-8
j_call: TRBJ1-2
clone_size: .
d_call: .
cdr3_aa: CASSLSRIRTSGVGYTF
cdr3_nt: TGTGCCAGCAGCTTATCACGTATCCGTACATCAGGGGTTGGCTACACCTTC

v_call: TRBV21-1
j_call: TRBJ2-5
clone_size: .
d_call: .
cdr3_aa: CASSVAGGPYGETQYF
cdr3_nt: TGTGCCAGCAGCGTAGCGGGAGGGCCTTATGGGGAGACCCAGTACTTC

v_call: TRBV5-1
j_call: TRBJ2-1
clone_size: .
d_call: TRBD2
cdr3_aa: CASSHGTSDVSYNEQFF
cdr3_nt: TGCGCCAGCAGCCACGGCACTAGCGACGTTTCCTACAATGAGCAGTTCTTC

v_call: TRBV10-2
j_call: TRBJ1-2
clone_size: .
d_call: .
cdr3_aa: CASSETANNLNGYTF
cdr3_nt: TGCGCCAGCAGTGAGACAGCAAACAACTTAAATGGCTACACCTTC

v_call: TRBV7-6
j_call: TRBJ1-2
clone_size: .
d_call: TRBD1
cdr3_aa: CASSSDRGLNYGYTF
cdr3_nt: TGTGCCAGCAGCTCGGACAGGGGTCTTAACTATGGCTACACCTTC

v_call: TRBV7-2
j_call: TRBJ1-2
clone_size: few
d_call: .
cdr3_aa: CASSSSQTGWSYYGYTF
cdr3_nt: TGTGCCAGCAGCTCTAGCCAGACAGGCTGGTCGTACTATGGCTACACCTTC

v_call: TRBV7-9
j_call: TRBJ2-3
clone_size: .
d_call: TRBD1
cdr3_aa: CASSPGQGDPTDTQYF
cdr3_nt: TGTGCCAGCAGCCCGGGACAGGGGGACCCCACAGATACGCAGTATTTT

v_call: TRBV7-9
j_call: TRBJ1-4
clone_size: .
d_call: .
cdr3_aa: CASSLPDRINEKLFF
cdr3_nt: TGTGCCAGCAGCTTACCCGACAGGATTAATGAAAAACTGTTTTTT

v_call: TRBV5-1
j_call: TRBJ2-1
clone_size: .
d_call: TRBD1
cdr3_aa: CASSRQGALGNEQFF
cdr3_nt: TGCGCCAGCAGCCGTCAGGGGGCGCTCGGGAATGAGCAGTTCTTC

v_call: TRBV5-4
j_call: TRBJ2-6
clone_size: .
d_call: .
cdr3_aa: CASSLGYSLSGANVLTF
cdr3_nt: TGTGCCAGCAGCTTAGGCTACAGCCTCTCTGGGGCCAACGTCCTGACTTTC

v_call: TRBV19
j_call: TRBJ1-1
clone_size: few
d_call: .
cdr3_aa: CATTTHMNTEAFF
cdr3_nt: TGTGCCACAACGACACACATGAACACTGAAGCTTTCTTT

v_call: TRBV2
j_call: TRBJ1-5
clone_size: .
d_call: .
cdr3_aa: CASSPQGLQNQPQHF
cdr3_nt: TGTGCCAGCAGTCCCCAGGGGCTGCAAAATCAGCCCCAGCATTTT

v_call: TRBV2
j_call: TRBJ2-7
clone_size: .
d_call: .
cdr3_aa: CASSEGGPSYEQYF
cdr3_nt: TGTGCCAGCAGTGAGGGCGGGCCCTCCTACGAGCAGTACTTC

v_call: TRBV24-1
j_call: TRBJ2-1
clone_size: .
d_call: .
cdr3_aa: CATSDPRNEQFF
cdr3_nt: TGTGCCACCAGTGACCCCAGGAATGAGCAGTTCTTC

v_call: TRBV7-2
j_call: TRBJ2-1
clone_size: .
d_call: TRBD2
cdr3_aa: CASSLVVAGANEQFF
cdr3_nt: TGTGCCAGCAGCTTAGTGGTAGCGGGGGCCAATGAGCAGTTCTTC

v_call: TRBV6-5
j_call: TRBJ2-2
clone_size: .
d_call: .
cdr3_aa: CASRPDSTNGELFF
cdr3_nt: TGTGCCAGCAGACCGGACAGCACAAACGGGGAGCTGTTTTTT

v_call: TRBV29-1
j_call: TRBJ1-1
clone_size: .
d_call: .
cdr3_aa: CSVSQGLGTEAFF
cdr3_nt: TGCAGCGTGTCCCAGGGCCTGGGGACTGAAGCTTTCTTT

v_call: TRBV6-1
j_call: TRBJ2-3
clone_size: many
d_call: .
cdr3_aa: CASSLFLRDTQYF
cdr3_nt: TGTGCCAGCAGCCTCTTCCTACGAGATACGCAGTATTTT

v_call: TRBV4-2
j_call: TRBJ1-1
clone_size: .
d_call: .
cdr3_aa: CASSLEGGRPEAFF
cdr3_nt: TGTGCCAGCAGCCTGGAGGGAGGGAGACCTGAAGCTTTCTTT

v_call: TRBV3-1/TRBV3-2
j_call: TRBJ1-5
clone_size: .
d_call: TRBD1
cdr3_aa: CASSPTGFNQPQHF
cdr3_nt: TGTGCCAGCAGCCCGACAGGGTTCAATCAGCCCCAGCATTTT

v_call: TRBV5-4
j_call: TRBJ2-7
clone_size: .
d_call: .
cdr3_aa: CASSLDLGLGYEQYF
cdr3_nt: TGTGCCAGCAGCTTGGATCTGGGACTGGGCTACGAGCAGTACTTC

v_call: TRBV4-2
j_call: TRBJ2-3
clone_size: .
d_call: .
cdr3_aa: CASSQVAITDTQYF
cdr3_nt: TGTGCCAGCAGCCAAGTAGCCATCACAGATACGCAGTATTTT

v_call: TRBV3-1/TRBV3-2
j_call: TRBJ1-6
clone_size: once
d_call: .
cdr3_aa: CASSQEGQGTPPLHF
cdr3_nt: TGTGCCAGCAGCCAAGAAGGGCAGGGTACTCCACCCCTCCACTTT

v_call: TRBV18
j_call: TRBJ1-1
clone_size: .
d_call: .
cdr3_aa: CASSPAGNTEAFF
cdr3_nt: TGTGCCAGCTCCCCAGCGGGGAACACTGAAGCTTTCTTT

v_call: TRBV10-3
j_call: TRBJ2-5
clone_size: .
d_call: .
cdr3_aa: CAMGAVQGTQYF
cdr3_nt: TGTGCCATGGGGGCTGTTCAGGGGACCCAGTACTTC

v_call: TRBV11-2
j_call: TRBJ1-6
clone_size: .
d_call: .
cdr3_aa: CASSFQGLGNSPLHF
cdr3_nt: TGTGCCAGCAGCTTCCAGGGTTTGGGGAATTCACCCCTCCACTTT

v_call: TRBV19
j_call: TRBJ1-2
clone_size: .
d_call: .
cdr3_aa: CATTQGYGYTF
cdr3_nt: TGTGCCACCACCCAGGGGTATGGCTACACCTTC

v_call: TRBV6-5
j_call: TRBJ2-1
clone_size: .
d_call: .
cdr3_aa: CASSYFTSGEQFF
cdr3_nt: TGTGCCAGCAGTTACTTTACTAGTGGTGAGCAGTTCTTC

v_call: TRBV5-1
j_call: TRBJ1-4
clone_size: .
d_call: .
cdr3_aa: CASSFGGFSEEKLFF
cdr3_nt: TGCGCCAGCAGCTTTGGGGGGTTTTCTGAAGAAAAACTGTTTTTT

v_call: TRBV6-2/TRBV6-3
j_call: TRBJ1-2
clone_size: .
d_call: TRBD1
cdr3_aa: CASSFVTGANYGYTF
cdr3_nt: TGTGCCAGCAGTTTTGTGACAGGGGCTAACTATGGCTACACCTTC

v_call: TRBV5-1
j_call: TRBJ2-1
clone_size: .
d_call: TRBD2
cdr3_aa: CASSLGLAGQYNEQFF
cdr3_nt: TGCGCCAGCAGCTTAGGACTAGCGGGACAATACAATGAGCAGTTCTTC

v_call: TRBV6-5
j_call: TRBJ1-2
clone_size: .
d_call: .
cdr3_aa: CASSEGSANYGYTF
cdr3_nt: TGTGCCAGCAGCGAGGGATCAGCTAACTATGGCTACACCTTC

v_call: TRBV27
j_call: TRBJ2-7
clone_size: once
d_call: TRBD1
cdr3_aa: CASKNQGESGEQYF
cdr3_nt: TGTGCCAGCAAAAATCAGGGGGAATCAGGGGAGCAGTACTTC

v_call: TRBV29-1
j_call: TRBJ1-1
clone_size: .
d_call: TRBD1
cdr3_aa: CSATGGVNTEAFF
cdr3_nt: TGCAGCGCCACAGGGGGCGTGAACACTGAAGCTTTCTTT

v_call: TRBV7-9
j_call: TRBJ2-7
clone_size: few
d_call: .
cdr3_aa: CASSLGEGSYEQYF
cdr3_nt: TGTGCCAGCAGCTTAGGAGAGGGATCCTACGAGCAGTACTTC

v_call: TRBV13
j_call: TRBJ1-6
clone_size: .
d_call: TRBD1
cdr3_aa: CASSLSGTGMSPLHF
cdr3_nt: TGTGCCAGCAGCTTATCCGGGACAGGGATGTCACCCCTCCACTTT

v_call: TRBV4-3
j_call: TRBJ1-2
clone_size: few
d_call: TRBD1
cdr3_aa: CASSRVETDRGYGYTF
cdr3_nt: TGCGCCAGCAGCCGTGTGGAAACTGACAGGGGCTATGGCTACACCTTC

v_call: TRBV10-3
j_call: TRBJ1-2
clone_size: .
d_call: .
cdr3_aa: CAISELGGDYGYTF
cdr3_nt: TGTGCCATCAGTGAGCTTGGAGGGGACTATGGCTACACCTTC

v_call: TRBV28
j_call: TRBJ2-3
clone_size: .
d_call: .
cdr3_aa: CASTPSLAGTDTQYF
cdr3_nt: TGTGCCAGCACTCCTTCACTAGCAGGTACAGATACGCAGTATTTT

v_call: TRBV27
j_call: TRBJ1-6
clone_size: once
d_call: .
cdr3_aa: CASSYGRADSPLHF
cdr3_nt: TGTGCCAGCAGTTATGGCAGGGCCGATTCACCCCTCCACTTT

v_call: TRBV3-1/TRBV3-2
j_call: TRBJ1-1
clone_size: .
d_call: .
cdr3_aa: CASSRRAPTEAFF
cdr3_nt: TGTGCCAGCAGCCGCAGGGCCCCCACTGAAGCTTTCTTT

v_call: TRBV28
j_call: TRBJ2-2
clone_size: .
d_call: .
cdr3_aa: CASSSSGQWGNTGELFF
cdr3_nt: TGTGCCAGCAGTTCATCAGGACAGTGGGGAAACACCGGGGAGCTGTTTTTT

v_call: TRBV19
j_call: TRBJ2-7
clone_size: once
d_call: TRBD2
cdr3_aa: CASSFSSGGSYEQYF
cdr3_nt: TGTGCCAGTAGTTTTTCTAGCGGGGGATCCTACGAGCAGTACTTC

v_call: TRBV5-1
j_call: TRBJ1-4
clone_size: .
d_call: .
cdr3_aa: CASSLTGSDEKLFF
cdr3_nt: TGCGCCAGCAGCTTGACAGGGTCTGACGAAAAACTGTTTTTT

v_call: TRBV18
j_call: TRBJ1-4
clone_size: .
d_call: .
cdr3_aa: CASSPITDEKLFF
cdr3_nt: TGTGCCAGCTCACCAATCACAGATGAAAAACTGTTTTTT

v_call: TRBV7-2
j_call: TRBJ1-4
clone_size: .
d_call: TRBD1
cdr3_aa: CASSPGQGAGEKLFF
cdr3_nt: TGTGCCAGCAGCCCGGGACAGGGGGCAGGGGAAAAACTGTTTTTT